This TCR beta chain was captured in a study of T cells in Graves' hyperthyroidism and ophthalmopathy. The source material, RNA transcripts, was used to amplify TCR beta CDR3 regions. Initially, a first-round RT-PCR of the TCR CDR3 employed the HTBI primer set. One entry per CDR3 protein results from TCRdb running MiXCR on the multiplex PCR reads. This sample carries a few hundred thousand distinct CDR3 sequences, about a sixth of them seen once, and the ten largest clones take around 6.6%. The CDR3 is 13 residues long. V lost 5 bases, J lost 9 bases, and 14 bases lay in between. Germline V gene sequence: CDR1 SGHTA, CDR2 FQGTGA. Study-level points and caveats: With a median lead of approximately 6 months before onset, the model predicted ophthalmopathy.

The diagnostic basis comprised clinical symptoms, serum thyroxine and TRAb, thyroid ultrasound and orbital computed tomography. PBMCs stemmed from approximately 9.1 ml fresh peripheral blood. As for this clonotype: Its antigen is as yet unknown.

The source of this sequence is a woman aged 25 to 39 with Graves' hyperthyroidism. The sample consisted of blood. The chain couples TRBV7-3 to TRBJ1-3; D remains unclear. As DNA, the CDR3 is TGTGCCAGCAGCCCCGGACCCTCGGGCACCATATATTTT. Translating it yields CASSPGPSGTIYF.